Described below is a single TCR beta chain sequence and its context. V lost 6 bases and J 5 bases, leaving 13 bases between the germline ends. The CDR3 extends over 14 amino acids. Germline CDR1 reads MNHEY; CDR2 reads SVGAGI. This sample was included in a study of blood T cell repertoires in COVID-19. Study-wide background: Specimens from acute and convalescent COVID-19 originated in the United States, Italy and Spain. Nucleic acid was either cDNA or gDNA, and it came from T cells, B-cell-depleted T cells, or PBMCs.

Seattle cases were enrolled at active infection and followed longitudinally. Generated by immunoSEQ multiplex PCR, the TCRdb table keeps only in-frame clones and is missing some. The table lists 450,000 or so clones, around 89% of them singletons. The clonotype was recovered from a woman aged 35 to 49 with COVID-19, enrolled during active disease. The material sequenced was peripheral blood. This chain joins TRBV6-5 and TRBJ1-4; D is unresolved. The CDR3 DNA reads TGTGCCAGCAGACCCGGCCAGGCCAATGAAAAACTGTTTTTT. It translates to CASRPGQANEKLFF.